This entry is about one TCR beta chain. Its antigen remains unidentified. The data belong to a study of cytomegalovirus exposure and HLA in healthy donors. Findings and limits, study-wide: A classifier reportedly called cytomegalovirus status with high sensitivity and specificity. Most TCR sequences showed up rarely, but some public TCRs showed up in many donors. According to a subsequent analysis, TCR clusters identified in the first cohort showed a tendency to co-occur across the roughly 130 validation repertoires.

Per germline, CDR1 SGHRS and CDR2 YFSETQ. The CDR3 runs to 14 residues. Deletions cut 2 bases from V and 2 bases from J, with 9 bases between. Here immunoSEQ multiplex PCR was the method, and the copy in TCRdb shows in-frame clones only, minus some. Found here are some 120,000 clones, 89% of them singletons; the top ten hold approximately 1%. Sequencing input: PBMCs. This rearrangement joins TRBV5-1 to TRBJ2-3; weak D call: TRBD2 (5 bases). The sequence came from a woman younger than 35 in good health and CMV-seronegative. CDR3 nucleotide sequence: TGCGCCAGCAGCTTTCTAGCTGACACAGATACGCAGTATTTT. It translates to CASSFLADTDTQYF.